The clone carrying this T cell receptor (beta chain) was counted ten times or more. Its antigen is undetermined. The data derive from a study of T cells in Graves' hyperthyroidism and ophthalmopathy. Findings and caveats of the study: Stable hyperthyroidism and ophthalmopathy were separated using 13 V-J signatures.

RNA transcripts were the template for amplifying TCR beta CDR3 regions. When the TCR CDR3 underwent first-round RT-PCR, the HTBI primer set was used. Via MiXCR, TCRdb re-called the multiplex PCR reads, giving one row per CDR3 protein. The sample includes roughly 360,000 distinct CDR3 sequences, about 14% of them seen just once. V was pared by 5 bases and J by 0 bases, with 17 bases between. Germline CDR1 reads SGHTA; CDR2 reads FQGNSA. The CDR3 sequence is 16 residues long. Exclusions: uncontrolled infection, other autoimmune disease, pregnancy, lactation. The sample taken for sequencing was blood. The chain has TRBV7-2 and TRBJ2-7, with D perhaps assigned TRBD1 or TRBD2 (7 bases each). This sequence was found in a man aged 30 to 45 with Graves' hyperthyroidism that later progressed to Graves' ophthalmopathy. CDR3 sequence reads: CASSRRGGGLSYEQYF. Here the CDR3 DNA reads TGTGCCAGCAGCCGTAGGGGAGGGGGCCTCTCCTACGAGCAGTACTTC.